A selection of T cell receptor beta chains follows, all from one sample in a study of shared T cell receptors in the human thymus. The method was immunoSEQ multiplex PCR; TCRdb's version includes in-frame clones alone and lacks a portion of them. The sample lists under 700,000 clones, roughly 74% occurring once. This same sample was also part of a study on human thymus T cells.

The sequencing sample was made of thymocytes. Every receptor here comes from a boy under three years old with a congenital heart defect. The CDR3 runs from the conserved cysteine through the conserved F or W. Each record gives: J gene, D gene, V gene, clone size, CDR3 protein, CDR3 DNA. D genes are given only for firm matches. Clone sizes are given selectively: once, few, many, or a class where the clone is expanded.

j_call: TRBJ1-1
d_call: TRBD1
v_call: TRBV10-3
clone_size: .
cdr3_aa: CAISETGTGNTEAFF
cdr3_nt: TGTGCCATCAGTGAGACCGGGACAGGGAACACTGAAGCTTTCTTT

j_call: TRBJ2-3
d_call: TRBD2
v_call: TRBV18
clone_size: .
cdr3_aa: CASSQAGDTDTQYF
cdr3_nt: TGTGCCAGCTCACAGGCGGGGGACACAGATACGCAGTATTTT

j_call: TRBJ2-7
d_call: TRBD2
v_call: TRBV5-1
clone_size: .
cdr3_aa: CASSLRLAGANEQYF
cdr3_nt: TGCGCCAGCAGCCTAAGACTAGCGGGAGCTAACGAGCAGTACTTC

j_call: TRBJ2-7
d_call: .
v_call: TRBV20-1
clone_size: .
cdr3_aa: CSAAKGYEQYF
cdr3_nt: TGCAGTGCTGCAAAGGGGTACGAGCAGTACTTC

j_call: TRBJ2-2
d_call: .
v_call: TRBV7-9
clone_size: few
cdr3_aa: CASSGGPLPGLQTGELFF
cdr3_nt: TGTGCCAGCAGCGGAGGCCCGTTACCGGGACTTCAGACCGGGGAGCTGTTTTTT

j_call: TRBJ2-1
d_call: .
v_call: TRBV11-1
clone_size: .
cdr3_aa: CASNQRRDFSGNEQFF
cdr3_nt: TGTGCCAGCAACCAACGAAGGGACTTCTCAGGCAATGAGCAGTTCTTC

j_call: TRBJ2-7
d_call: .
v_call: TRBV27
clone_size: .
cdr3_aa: CASSPLGASSYEQYF
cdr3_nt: TGTGCCAGCAGTCCGCTGGGGGCAAGCTCCTACGAGCAGTACTTC

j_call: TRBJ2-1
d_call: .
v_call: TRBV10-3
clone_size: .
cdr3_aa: CAITSLNNEQFF
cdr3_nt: TGTGCCATTACTAGTTTGAACAATGAGCAGTTCTTC

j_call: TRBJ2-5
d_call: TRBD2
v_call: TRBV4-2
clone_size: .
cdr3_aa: CASSHTSGGEETQYF
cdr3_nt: TGTGCCAGCAGCCATACTAGCGGAGGGGAAGAGACCCAGTACTTC

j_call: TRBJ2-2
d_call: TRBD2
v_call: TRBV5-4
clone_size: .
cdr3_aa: CASSFPLAGRSGELFF
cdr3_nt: TGTGCCAGCAGCTTCCCCCTAGCGGGTCGGTCCGGGGAGCTGTTTTTT

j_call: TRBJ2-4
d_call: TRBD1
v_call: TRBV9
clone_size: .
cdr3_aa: CASSVEAGGSYIQYF
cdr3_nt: TGTGCCAGCAGCGTAGAGGCAGGGGGCTCGTACATTCAGTACTTC

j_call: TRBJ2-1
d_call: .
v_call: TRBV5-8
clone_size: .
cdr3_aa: CASSLEHRSNEQFF
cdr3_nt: TGTGCCAGCAGCTTGGAGCACAGGTCAAATGAGCAGTTCTTC

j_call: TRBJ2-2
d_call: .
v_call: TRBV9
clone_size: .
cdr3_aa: CASSVGNFLAGELFF
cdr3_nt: TGTGCCAGCAGCGTAGGTAACTTCCTGGCCGGGGAGCTGTTTTTT

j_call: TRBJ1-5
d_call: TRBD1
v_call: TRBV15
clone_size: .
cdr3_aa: CATSMQTGNSNQPQHF
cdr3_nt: TGTGCCACCAGCATGCAGACAGGGAATAGCAATCAGCCCCAGCATTTT

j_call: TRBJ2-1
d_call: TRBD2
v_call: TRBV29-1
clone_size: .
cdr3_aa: CSVGSGRRSSYNEQFF
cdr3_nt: TGCAGCGTGGGGAGCGGGAGGAGGAGCTCCTACAATGAGCAGTTCTTC

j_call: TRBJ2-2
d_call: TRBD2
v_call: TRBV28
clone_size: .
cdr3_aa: CASSLVGLAGFGTGELFF
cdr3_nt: TGTGCCAGCAGTTTGGTGGGACTAGCGGGATTTGGGACCGGGGAGCTGTTTTTT

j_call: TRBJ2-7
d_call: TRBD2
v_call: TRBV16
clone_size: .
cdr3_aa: CASSQSRYAGDEQYF
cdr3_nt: TGTGCCAGCAGCCAATCCCGTTATGCGGGGGACGAGCAGTACTTC

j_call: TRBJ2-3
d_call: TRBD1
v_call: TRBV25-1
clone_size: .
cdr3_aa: CASIPGQESTDTQYF
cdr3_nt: TGTGCCAGCATTCCCGGACAGGAGAGCACAGATACGCAGTATTTT

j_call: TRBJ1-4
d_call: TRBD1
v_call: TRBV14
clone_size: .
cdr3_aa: CASSQERDSDINEKLFF
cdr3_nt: TGTGCCAGCAGCCAAGAACGGGACAGCGATATTAATGAAAAACTGTTTTTT

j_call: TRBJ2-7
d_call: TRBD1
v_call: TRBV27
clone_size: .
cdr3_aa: CASSLSDRGDHYEQYF
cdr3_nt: TGTGCCAGCAGTTTATCCGACAGGGGGGACCACTACGAGCAGTACTTC

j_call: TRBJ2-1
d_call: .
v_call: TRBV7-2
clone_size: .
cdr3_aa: CASSRVREKNEQFF
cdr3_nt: TGTGCCAGCAGCCGAGTGAGGGAAAAAAATGAGCAGTTCTTC

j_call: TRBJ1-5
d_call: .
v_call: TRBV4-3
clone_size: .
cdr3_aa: CASSQVVDGNQPQHF
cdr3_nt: TGCGCCAGCAGCCAAGTCGTAGATGGCAATCAGCCCCAGCATTTT

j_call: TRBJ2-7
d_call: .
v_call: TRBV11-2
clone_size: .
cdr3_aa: CASSLERSRLGVYEQYF
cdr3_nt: TGTGCCAGCAGCTTAGAACGGAGTAGGTTGGGAGTCTACGAGCAGTACTTC